A single sample gave rise to the 32 T cell receptor beta chains below, sequenced in a study of CD8 T cells in Susac syndrome. Reverse transcription of roughly 0.5 to 1 ug RNA used random hexamers. In TCRdb, the immunoSEQ multiplex PCR reads were re-called with MiXCR into one record per CDR3 protein. The table lists approximately 160,000 distinct CDR3 sequences, more than 95% of them singletons. The sequencing sample was made of CD4+ T cells from PBMCs. The origin of the receptors is a human donor with Susac syndrome.

The chain has TRBV12-3 or TRBV12-4 and TRBJ2-1; D not certain. V lost 6 bases, J lost 4 bases, and 16 bases lay in between. This CDR3 has 15 residues. The CDR3 DNA reads as TGTGCCAGCAGCCGATATACCGACGGTTACAATGAGCAGTTCTTC. This encodes CASSRYTDGYNEQFF.

The V call is TRBV20-1, the J call TRBJ2-7; TRBD1 matches at 8 bases. This CDR3 region has 12 residues. Germline assignment: CDR1 DFQATT and CDR2 SNEGSKA (reference sequence). Trimming took 5 bases from V and 5 from J; bases not matched to a gene: 5. For the CDR3, the DNA is TGCAGTGCTCGGACAGGGCCCCACGAGCAGTACTTC. It yields the protein CSARTGPHEQYF.

The CDR3 loop reads CASSGVTYEQYV. CDR3 nucleotide sequence: TGTGCCAGCAGTGGGGTGACCTACGAGCAGTACGTC. This chain connects TRBV6-2 or TRBV6-3 to TRBJ2-7; D gene unclear. The CDR3 has 12 amino acids. V lost 5 bases and J 2 bases, leaving 7 bases between the germline ends. Germline V gives CDR1 MNHEY, CDR2 SVGEGT.

This chain uses TRBV9 with TRBJ1-2; possibly TRBD1 for D (5 bases). V gave up 3 bases and J gave up 8 bases, with 23 bases separating them. The V gene's germline CDR1 is SGDLS and CDR2 YYNGEE. The CDR3 sequence is 16 residues long. The CDR3 region has the DNA TGTGCCAGCAGCGCTCATGGTGGGCAAGGGGCGCGGGGCTACACCTTC. It codes for CASSAHGGQGARGYTF. The full variable domain, in which reference TRBV9 and TRBJ1-2 provide the parts outside the CDR3, is DSGVTQTPKHLITATGQRVTLRCSPRSGDLSVYWYQQSLDQGLQFLIQYYNGEERAKGNILERFSAQQFPDLHSELNLSSLELGDSALYFCASSAHGGQGARGYTFGSGTRLTVV.

The chain combines TRBV4-1 with TRBJ2-5, with TRBD2 identical over 9 bases. The length of the CDR3 is 16 residues. Germline CDR1 MGHRA, CDR2 YSYEKL. The V segment lost 1 base and the J segment 5 bases; nucleotides outside the gene matches: 8. This CDR3 reads CASSQGSSGGWETQYF. As DNA, the CDR3 is TGCGCCAGCAGCCAAGGGTCCAGCGGGGGGTGGGAGACCCAGTACTTC.

This chain joins TRBV6-6 and TRBJ2-2; the D gene is possibly TRBD2 (6 bases). Germline CDR1 and CDR2: MNHNY and SVGAGI (reference sequence). V dropped 4 bases and J dropped 2 bases, with 14 bases sitting between them. The CDR3 consists of 16 residues. This chain's CDR3 is CASSSDLTSNTGELFF. DNA of the CDR3: TGTGCCAGCAGTTCCGACCTCACTAGCAACACCGGGGAGCTGTTTTTT.

The J gene is TRBJ1-2, the V gene TRBV12-3 or TRBV12-4; D is ambiguous. Trimming left V 8 bases short and J 4 bases short, with 11 bases between. This CDR3 is 12 amino acids long. The CDR3 bases are TGTGCCAGCGAGTCAGAGGGCTATGGCTACACCTTC. It translates to CASESEGYGYTF.

This chain joins TRBV7-2 and TRBJ2-1, with TRBD2 matching 8 bases. Germline V lookup: CDR1 SGHTA, CDR2 FQGNSA. The V and J ends lost 7 bases and 8 bases, in that order; junction bases with no gene match: 10. The CDR3 loop spans 14 amino acids. This CDR3 reads CASIISGGIDEQFF. The CDR3 DNA follows: TGTGCCAGCATCATATCGGGGGGGATCGATGAGCAGTTCTTC.

This chain uses TRBV7-9 with TRBJ2-1, with 9 nucleotides matching TRBD1. J gave up 4 bases and V 1 base, and 5 bases lay outside the gene matches. CDR1 is SEHNR and CDR2 is FQNEAQ in the germline V gene (reference sequence). The CDR3 spans 16 residues. The CDR3 DNA is TGTGCCAGCAGCTTAGGCCGGGACAGGGATTACAATGAGCAGTTCTTC. Its protein product is CASSLGRDRDYNEQFF.

The chain couples TRBV7-9 to TRBJ2-6; D is unresolved. The CDR3 totals 16 residues. V was trimmed by 2 bases and J by 2 bases, leaving 10 bases between them. Germline CDR1 is SEHNR and CDR2 is FQNEAQ (reference sequence). The CDR3 nucleotides are TGTGCCAGCAGCTTAATTGTCTCGACTGGGGCCAACGTCCTGACTTTC. Its protein product is CASSLIVSTGANVLTF.

The V and J genes are TRBV30 and TRBJ2-7, with D unresolved. CDR1 and CDR2 from the germline V gene are GTSNPN and SVGIG (reference sequence). CDR3 length: 13 amino acids. Trimming removed 3 bases from V and 1 base from J, with 10 bases in between. CDR3 in amino acids: CAWSGAGSYEQYF. The CDR3 nucleotides read TGTGCCTGGAGCGGCGCCGGGTCCTACGAGCAGTACTTC.

This chain links TRBV29-1 with TRBJ2-7; no reliable D call. Germline CDR1 is SQVTM and CDR2 is ANQGSEA. CDR3 size: 13 residues. V dropped 3 bases and J dropped 2 bases, with 11 bases sitting between them. DNA of the CDR3: TGCAGCGTTGAGGAAAGAAAGGCCTACGAGCAGTACGTC. Its protein product is CSVEERKAYEQYV.

The V gene is TRBV20-1, the J gene TRBJ1-5; 7 nucleotides align to TRBD1. This CDR3 has 15 residues. Germline V gene data show CDR1 as DFQATT and CDR2 as SNEGSKA (reference sequence). After removal of 1 base from V and 3 bases from J, the junction contained 6 bases not matched to a gene. This chain's CDR3 is CSARAWGQFNQPQHF. DNA for the CDR3: TGCAGTGCTAGAGCCTGGGGACAGTTCAATCAGCCCCAGCATTTT.

This chain connects TRBV28 to TRBJ2-4, with 9 bases aligning to TRBD1. The CDR3 length is 12 residues. Germline assignment: CDR1 MDHEN and CDR2 SYDVKM. Germline trimming cut 10 bases from V and 9 bases from J; bases unmatched to any gene: 7. The CDR3: CATRTGVFIQYF. The CDR3 coding sequence is TGTGCCACCAGGACAGGGGTGTTCATTCAGTACTTC.

This chain links TRBV29-1 with TRBJ2-4; the match to TRBD1 covers 8 bases. Germline V lookup: CDR1 SQVTM, CDR2 ANQGSEA. The CDR3 length is 16 residues. Germline trimming cut 4 bases from V and 0 bases from J; bases unmatched to any gene: 8. The CDR3 sequence is CSVALGGQVAKNIQYF. The CDR3 DNA reads TGCAGCGTTGCCCTAGGGGGACAGGTAGCCAAAAACATTCAGTACTTC. The full variable domain, in which reference TRBV29-1 and TRBJ2-4 provide the parts outside the CDR3, is SAVISQKPSRDICQRGTSLTIQCQVDSQVTMMFWYRQQPGQSLTLIATANQGSEATYESGFVIDKFPISRPNLTFSTLTVSNMSPEDSSIYLCSVALGGQVAKNIQYFGAGTRLSVL.

This sequence joins TRBV11-2 and TRBJ1-2, with no clear D. Germline CDR1 and CDR2: SGHAT and FQNNGV. The CDR3 is made up of 13 amino acids. Trimming removed 4 bases at V and 3 bases at J, with 9 bases between. The CDR3 loop reads CASSSRLDYGYTF. DNA for the CDR3: TGTGCCAGCAGCTCCAGGTTGGACTATGGCTACACCTTC.

The chain is built from TRBV29-1 and TRBJ2-7; TRBD2 matches 7 bases. This CDR3 spans 15 amino acids. The germline V gene has CDR1 SQVTM and CDR2 ANQGSEA. V shed 6 bases, J shed 0 bases, and the junction held 11 bases outside the gene matches. The CDR3 loop reads CSVSFAGVSSYEQYV. The CDR3, as DNA: TGCAGCGTGTCCTTCGCGGGGGTGAGCTCCTACGAGCAGTACGTC.

The rearrangement links TRBV9 to TRBJ2-7; no definite D call. Germline V gene data show CDR1 as SGDLS and CDR2 as YYNGEE. This CDR3 contains 11 residues. The ends were cut back, 2 bases at V and 2 bases at J, with 2 bases in the middle. CDR3 amino acids: CASSVPYEQYV. The CDR3, as DNA: TGTGCCAGCAGCGTCCCCTACGAGCAGTACGTC.

This chain connects TRBV29-1 to TRBJ2-7; D is unclear. With 0 bases removed from V and 1 base from J, the gap between germline ends came to 1 base. The germline V gene has CDR1 SQVTM and CDR2 ANQGSEA. CDR3 length equals 11 residues. The CDR3 spells CSVEDSYEQYF. In DNA, the CDR3 is TGCAGCGTTGAAGATTCCTACGAGCAGTACTTC.

This sequence joins TRBV25-1 and TRBJ1-1, with D hard to call. V was shortened by 6 bases and J by 7 bases, with 15 bases between the two germline ends. The V gene's germline CDR1 is MGHDK and CDR2 SYGVNS. This CDR3 has 13 amino acids. This chain's CDR3 is CASRTSPGGEAFF. The CDR3 DNA reads TGTGCCAGCAGAACCTCCCCCGGCGGTGAAGCTTTCTTT.

This chain links TRBV24-1 with TRBJ2-5; 7 bases are shared with TRBD1. Per the germline V gene, CDR1 is KGHDR and CDR2 is SFDVKD. The CDR3 totals 13 residues. After removal of 7 bases from V and 1 base from J, the junction contained 2 bases not matched to a gene. DNA for the CDR3: TGTGCCACCAGCGGGACAGTCCAAGAGACCCAGTACTTC. This translates into CATSGTVQETQYF.

This chain connects TRBV5-4 to TRBJ2-3; D gene ambiguous. The CDR3 consists of 12 residues. Trimming pared 2 bases from V and 4 bases from J, leaving 5 bases between. Germline values: CDR1 SGHNT, CDR2 YYREEE (reference sequence). The chain's CDR3 is CASSFYSDTQYF. The CDR3 DNA reads TGTGCCAGCAGCTTCTACTCAGATACGCAGTATTTT.

The rearrangement uses TRBV24-1 and TRBJ1-2, with D possibly being TRBD1 (5 bases). The ends were cut back, 3 bases at V and 4 bases at J, with 8 bases in the middle. CDR1 is KGHDR and CDR2 is SFDVKD in the germline V gene. CDR3 length equals 13 residues. DNA of the CDR3: TGTGCCACCAGTGATGACAGCTCCTATGGCTACACCTTC. It translates to CATSDDSSYGYTF.

DNA for the CDR3: TGTGCCAGCAGCGGAAACAGGGGGAGGGACAAAGAGACCCAGTACTTC. It is translated as CASSGNRGRDKETQYF. The chain has TRBV7-2 and TRBJ2-5; TRBD1 might be the D (8 bases). V shed 5 bases and J shed 3 bases, with 19 bases lying between them. The CDR3 sequence is 16 residues long. Germline V gene lookup returns CDR1 SGHTA and CDR2 FQGNSA.

This chain uses TRBV28 with TRBJ2-1, with D hard to call. CDR3 length: 14 amino acids. V lost 7 bases and J lost 0, with 10 bases in between. Germline V gene data show CDR1 as MDHEN and CDR2 as SYDVKM. CDR3 region: CASTPPSSYNEQFF. CDR3 coding DNA: TGTGCCAGCACCCCACCGAGCTCCTACAATGAGCAGTTCTTC.

The table lists this clonotype with a count of one. This chain uses TRBV29-1 with TRBJ1-1; D gene ambiguous. CDR1 is SQVTM and CDR2 is ANQGSEA in the germline V gene. The CDR3 is 13 amino acids. V lost 0 bases and J 5 bases, leaving 10 bases between the germline ends. The CDR3 coding sequence is TGCAGCGTTGAAGAAAATCGGGTAACTGAAGCTTTCTTT. Translating it yields CSVEENRVTEAFF.

This chain links TRBV24-1 with TRBJ2-5; tentatively, D is TRBD2 (6 bases). The ends were cut back, 1 base at V and 5 bases at J, with 16 bases in the middle. The CDR3 loop spans 16 amino acids. Germline CDR1 reads KGHDR; CDR2 reads SFDVKD. The CDR3 DNA is TGTGCCACCAGTGATTTCGTTACGGGAGCGGGTGAGACCCAGTACTTC. Its translation: CATSDFVTGAGETQYF.

This clonotype was observed once. This rearrangement joins TRBV2 to TRBJ2-5; 8 bases are a match to TRBD1. This CDR3 comprises 14 residues. Germline V lookup: CDR1 SNHLY, CDR2 FYNNEI. The trim removed 3 bases at V and 5 bases at J, leaving 5 bases unmatched. Here the CDR3 DNA reads TGTGCCAGCAGTGATCGGACAGGGATGGAGACCCAGTACTTC. Translating gives CASSDRTGMETQYF.

The chain recombines TRBV20-1 with TRBJ1-1; 7 positions match TRBD1. The CDR3 length is 11 residues. The V segment lost 3 bases and the J segment 8 bases; nucleotides outside the gene matches: 3. Germline-derived CDR1 and CDR2 are DFQATT and SNEGSKA (reference sequence). The DNA of the CDR3 is TGCAGTGCTAGGCCACAGGGGGAAGCTTTCTTT. Amino acids: CSARPQGEAFF.

In this sample, this clonotype turned up once. The chain links TRBV19 to TRBJ1-1; no clear D. The CDR3 totals 13 residues. V lost 7 bases to trimming and J lost 2 bases, with 11 bases between them. Germline CDR1 and CDR2: LNHDA and SQIVND (reference sequence). The CDR3 sequence is CASMAALNTEAFF. CDR3 bases: TGTGCCAGTATGGCAGCTCTTAACACTGAAGCTTTCTTT.

This sequence joins TRBV20-1 and TRBJ1-2; TRBD1 might be the D (5 bases). Trimming removed 3 bases at V and 3 bases at J, with 11 bases between. Per the germline V gene, CDR1 is DFQATT and CDR2 is SNEGSKA (reference sequence). The CDR3 spans 13 residues. The CDR3 DNA reads TGCAGTGCTAGGGGGGGATCAGACTATGGCTACACCTTC. Encoded protein: CSARGGSDYGYTF.

The chain joins TRBV5-4 to TRBJ1-1, with TRBD1 as a possible D gene (6 bases). The CDR3 runs 14 residues. Trimming stripped 4 bases from V and 7 bases from J, with 17 bases between. Germline V lookup: CDR1 SGHNT, CDR2 YYREEE (reference sequence). This CDR3 reads CASSPWGGADEAFF. The DNA for the CDR3 is TGTGCCAGCAGCCCCTGGGGGGGGGCCGATGAAGCTTTCTTT.